These 28 T cell receptor beta chains share one sample of origin, sequenced in a study of blood T cell repertoires in COVID-19. Repertoires were generated with immunoSEQ multiplex PCR, while TCRdb's copy carries only in-frame clones and drops some. The data show about 87,000 clones, approximately 85% seen once. The sample taken for sequencing was peripheral blood. The source of these receptors is a woman over 75 with COVID-19, enrolled during active disease.

The chain couples TRBV5-1 to TRBJ2-7; weak D call: TRBD2 (6 bases). This CDR3 has 12 amino acids. V lost 4 bases to trimming and J lost 10 bases, with 15 bases between them. CDR1 SGHRS and CDR2 YFSETQ come from the germline V gene. Written as DNA, the CDR3 is TGCGCCAGCAGCGCGGAGGGGCCCGAACAGTACTTC. Translating it yields CASSAEGPEQYF.

This clone was detected only once. The chain recombines TRBV5-1 with TRBJ2-5, with D possibly TRBD1 on 6 matching bases. CDR3 length: 16 amino acids. Trimming removed 2 bases from V and 1 base from J, with 15 bases in between. Germline assignment: CDR1 SGHRS and CDR2 YFSETQ. The CDR3: CASSLTPSGAQETQYF. DNA of the CDR3: TGCGCCAGCAGCTTAACCCCCTCAGGGGCCCAAGAGACCCAGTACTTC.

This rearrangement joins TRBV7-8 to TRBJ1-3; 8 bases agree with TRBD1. This CDR3 is 16 amino acids long. In germline, CDR1 is SGHVS, CDR2 FQNEAQ. The V gene end was trimmed by 1 base and the J gene end by 2 bases; junction bases not matched to a gene: 4. CDR3 in DNA: TGTGCCAGCAGCTTAGTTTGGACAGGGCCTGGAAACACCATATATTTT. Its translation is CASSLVWTGPGNTIYF.

The chain links TRBV20-1 to TRBJ2-1; weak D call: TRBD2 (5 bases). The CDR3 spans 13 residues. V dropped 3 bases and J dropped 4 bases, with 10 bases sitting between them. Germline-derived CDR1 and CDR2 are DFQATT and SNEGSKA (reference sequence). The CDR3 DNA is TGCAGTGCTAGTGGGAGCCTATACAATGAGCAGTTCTTC. Protein: CSASGSLYNEQFF.

The chain employs TRBV2 and TRBJ2-1; 8 bases match TRBD2. V lost 7 bases and J lost 2; bases outside the gene matches: 1. This CDR3 has 13 amino acids. Germline V gene lookup returns CDR1 SNHLY and CDR2 FYNNEI. CDR3 residues: CASNGGAYNEQFF. CDR3 in DNA: TGTGCCAGCAACGGGGGGGCCTACAATGAGCAGTTCTTC.

This chain uses TRBV20-1 with TRBJ2-3; TRBD2 aligns across 16 bases. With 3 bases clipped from V and 2 bases from J, the junction kept 8 bases outside the gene matches. Germline assignment: CDR1 DFQATT and CDR2 SNEGSKA (reference sequence). The CDR3 extends over 18 amino acids. As DNA, the CDR3 is TGCAGTGCTAGTGCCCCGGGACTAGCGGGGGGGTTCACAGATACGCAGTATTTT. It is translated as CSASAPGLAGGFTDTQYF.

The sample holds a few counts of this clone. V and J are TRBV15 and TRBJ2-7, with 7 bases lining up with TRBD2. Looked up from germline, CDR1 is LNHNV and CDR2 is YYDKDF (reference sequence). With V trimmed by 0 bases and J by 3 bases, 2 bases remained unmatched. The CDR3 spans 14 residues. The CDR3 coding sequence is TGTGCCACCAGCAGAGAAGGCGGGAGCTACGAGCAGTACTTC. Amino acid sequence: CATSREGGSYEQYF.

This rearrangement joins TRBV19 to TRBJ1-1; D gene ambiguous. This CDR3 has 12 residues. Trimming left V 7 bases short and J 0 bases short, with 6 bases between. Germline V gives CDR1 LNHDA, CDR2 SQIVND (reference sequence). The CDR3 DNA is TGTGCCAGTAAACAGATGAACACTGAAGCTTTCTTT. It codes for CASKQMNTEAFF.

The rearrangement links TRBV7-9 to TRBJ2-3, with TRBD2 matching over 7 bases. The germline CDR1 and CDR2 sequences are SEHNR and FQNEAQ (reference sequence). Trimming cost V 5 bases and J 0 bases; bases outside gene matches: 14. CDR3 size: 18 residues. The CDR3 DNA reads TGTGCCAGCAGCCGGATCGGGGGGTGGGGTCTCAGCACAGATACGCAGTATTTT. This codes for CASSRIGGWGLSTDTQYF.

This clone was detected a few times. The chain joins TRBV10-1 to TRBJ2-1, with 8 bases matching TRBD2. V dropped 0 bases and J dropped 4; count of bases not matched to a gene: 5. The germline V gene has CDR1 WNHNN and CDR2 SYGVQD (reference sequence). CDR3 length: 16 residues. CDR3 residues: CASSESGSGVYNEQFF. The CDR3 DNA reads TGCGCCAGCAGTGAGTCTGGTAGCGGGGTATACAATGAGCAGTTCTTC.

The chain employs TRBV27 and TRBJ1-5, with 10 nucleotides matching TRBD1. The CDR3 runs 16 residues. V was pared by 4 bases and J by 3 bases, with 6 bases of the junction left unmatched. Germline CDR1 and CDR2: MNHEY and SMNVEV (reference sequence). The CDR3 is CASSSIGTGDNQPQHF. CDR3 coding DNA: TGTGCCAGCAGTTCAATCGGGACAGGGGACAATCAGCCCCAGCATTTT.

The table lists this clone with a count of one. V and J are TRBV29-1 and TRBJ2-1; D may be TRBD2 (5 bases). Trimming took off 4 bases at V and 0 bases at J, with 16 bases between the two ends. CDR1 and CDR2 from the germline V gene are SQVTM and ANQGSEA. The CDR3 totals 16 residues. The CDR3 region is CSVVGLAALSYNEQFF. In DNA form, the CDR3 reads TGCAGCGTTGTCGGGCTAGCCGCCCTCTCCTACAATGAGCAGTTCTTC.

This chain connects TRBV12-3 or TRBV12-4 to TRBJ1-5; tentatively, D is TRBD1 (6 bases). The CDR3 runs to 11 residues. V dropped 5 bases and J dropped 11 bases, with 10 bases sitting between them. The CDR3 reads CASSLGQTQHF. The CDR3 DNA sequence: TGTGCCAGCAGTCTCGGACAGACCCAGCATTTT.

This sequence joins TRBV24-1 and TRBJ2-5; a weak D match, TRBD2 (6 bases). Germline loops: CDR1 KGHDR, CDR2 SFDVKD. Trimming removed 5 bases at V and 4 bases at J, with 10 bases between. This CDR3 spans 13 amino acids. CDR3 bases: TGTGCCACCAGTGGTTGGGACTCAGAGACCCAGTACTTC. Residues: CATSGWDSETQYF.

This clone was picked up a small number of times. The chain has TRBV7-6 and TRBJ2-2, with 7 positions matching TRBD2. Germline CDR1 SGHVS, CDR2 FNYEAQ. The CDR3 sequence is 16 residues long. Trimming at V came to 10 bases and at J to 3 bases, leaving 14 bases not matched to a gene. DNA of the CDR3: TGTGCCACCCAAAGATGGGCGGGAGTCGACACCGGGGAGCTGTTTTTT. This translates into CATQRWAGVDTGELFF.

Regarding this clone: Sequence at one end of the junction differs from germline and may be a read error. J is TRBJ2-1 and V is TRBV30; D unclear. CDR1 is GTSNPN, CDR2 SVGIG, per germline (reference sequence). The CDR3 spans 10 residues. CDR3 loop: CAWIRGPAVF. CDR3 DNA: TGTGCCTGGATTCGAGGCCCGGCAGTCTTC. Complete variable domain (other parts from reference TRBV30 and TRBJ2-1): SQTIHQWPATLVQPVGSPLSLECTVEGTSNPNLYWYRQAAGRGLQLLFYSVGIGQISSEVPQNLSASRPQDRQFILSSKKLLLSDSGFYLCAWIRGPAVFGPGTRLTVL.

The gene calls are TRBV11-2 and TRBJ1-6; no definite D call. There are 12 residues in the CDR3. The V gene's germline CDR1 is SGHAT and CDR2 FQNNGV. Trimming removed 1 base at V and 10 bases at J, with 5 bases between. CDR3 in amino acids: CASSLVASPLHF. CDR3 sequence (DNA): TGTGCCAGCAGCTTAGTGGCCTCACCCCTCCACTTT.

The chain is built from TRBV6-2 or TRBV6-3 and TRBJ2-3; 8 bases are a match to TRBD1. V was clipped by 4 bases and J by 1 base; unmatched bases: 4. The CDR3 is 15 amino acids. Germline values: CDR1 MNHEY, CDR2 SVGEGT. CDR3 sequence reads: CASSWTGTGTDTQYF. The DNA of the CDR3 is TGTGCCAGCAGTTGGACAGGGACGGGCACAGATACGCAGTATTTT.

The chain employs TRBV19 and TRBJ1-6; D ambiguous. There are 13 residues in the CDR3. Between the trimmed V and J ends, which lost 6 bases and 11 bases, there was a span of 14 bases. Per germline, CDR1 LNHDA and CDR2 SQIVND (reference sequence). Here the CDR3 reads CASRSREYPPLHF. The CDR3 DNA follows: TGTGCCAGTAGATCAAGAGAATACCCACCCCTCCACTTT.

In its sample, this clone was seen once. The chain is built from TRBV5-6 and TRBJ2-3; possibly TRBD2 for D (6 bases). The V end lost 3 bases, the J end lost 0 bases, and 20 bases lay between the germline ends. Germline CDR1 and CDR2: SGHDT and YYEEEE. This CDR3 contains 18 residues. CDR3 in DNA: TGTGCCAGCAGCTCCCGTCGGAGGGGAACGCTTAGCACAGATACGCAGTATTTT. This encodes CASSSRRRGTLSTDTQYF.

This clone was recorded once. This chain connects TRBV19 to TRBJ2-3, with 9 bases matching TRBD1. Trimming took 4 bases from V and 1 from J; bases not matched to a gene: 9. The CDR3 runs to 17 residues. Germline CDR1 is LNHDA and CDR2 is SQIVND (reference sequence). This CDR3 reads CASSTKAGTGRTDTQYF. CDR3 in DNA: TGTGCCAGTAGTACCAAGGCCGGGACAGGGCGCACAGATACGCAGTATTTT.

This clone has only a few counts. In the same sample, other DNA sequences code for this CDR3. This chain links TRBV18 with TRBJ1-1; D is uncertain. This CDR3 has 12 residues. Deletions cut 6 bases from V and 1 base from J, with 6 bases between. In germline, CDR1 is KGHSH, CDR2 LQKENI. CDR3 bases: TGTGCCAGCTCCCCCGGGAACACTGAAGCTTTCTTT. Translated: CASSPGNTEAFF.

The V gene is TRBV27, the J gene TRBJ1-2, with 12 positions matching TRBD1. Trimming at V came to 5 bases and at J to 8 bases, leaving 12 bases not matched to a gene. The length of the CDR3 is 16 residues. CDR1 and CDR2 (germline): MNHEY, SMNVEV (reference sequence). In DNA form, the CDR3 reads TGTGCCAGCAGTCCCCTGGGGGGACAGGGGGCTGGCGGCTACACCTTC. Its translation is CASSPLGGQGAGGYTF.

The chain has TRBV19 and TRBJ1-1; D gene uncertain. The CDR3 loop spans 12 amino acids. V lost 5 bases and J lost 3, with 7 bases in between. Germline loops: CDR1 LNHDA, CDR2 SQIVND (reference sequence). CDR3 sequence: CASSWRDTEAFF. The CDR3, as DNA: TGTGCCAGTAGTTGGAGGGACACTGAAGCTTTCTTT.

The chain uses TRBV6-5 and TRBJ1-2; TRBD1 matches at 7 bases. The CDR3 is 14 amino acids. J gave up 5 bases and V 0 bases, and 3 bases lay outside the gene matches. CDR1 is MNHEY and CDR2 is SVGAGI in the germline V gene. The chain's CDR3 is CASSYSAGGYGYTF. The CDR3 nucleotides read TGTGCCAGCAGTTACTCAGCAGGGGGATATGGCTACACCTTC.

The rearrangement links TRBV24-1 to TRBJ1-5; TRBD1 aligns across 8 bases. Germline V CDR1 and CDR2: KGHDR, SFDVKD. J was trimmed by 1 base and V by 3 bases; bases with no gene match: 7. CDR3 length equals 17 residues. The CDR3 nucleotides read TGTGCCACCAGTGATCCCGGACAGGGAGACAGCAATCAGCCCCAGCATTTT. The encoded protein is CATSDPGQGDSNQPQHF.

The chain combines TRBV5-1 with TRBJ1-6, with 12 positions matching TRBD1. Trimming at V came to 4 bases and at J to 8 bases, leaving 7 bases not matched to a gene. The CDR3 runs 16 residues. The germline V gene has CDR1 SGHRS and CDR2 YFSETQ. CDR3: CASSRDRGQPYSPLHF. In DNA form, the CDR3 reads TGCGCCAGCAGCAGGGACAGGGGGCAACCCTATTCACCCCTCCACTTT.

The gene calls are TRBV6-5 and TRBJ1-2, with 9 nucleotides matching TRBD1. With V trimmed by 1 base and J by 4 bases, 7 bases remained unmatched. CDR1 is MNHEY and CDR2 is SVGAGI in the germline V gene. This CDR3 comprises 16 residues. Here the CDR3 reads CASSYLGQGRGYGYTF. In nucleotides, the CDR3 is TGTGCCAGCAGTTACTTGGGACAGGGCCGGGGCTATGGCTACACCTTC.